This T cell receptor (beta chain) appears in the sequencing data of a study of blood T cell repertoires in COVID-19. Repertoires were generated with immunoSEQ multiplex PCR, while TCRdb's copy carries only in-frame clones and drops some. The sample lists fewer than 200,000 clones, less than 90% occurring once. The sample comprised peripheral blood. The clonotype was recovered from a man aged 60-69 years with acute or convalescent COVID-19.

CDR3 protein: CASSDRTSGSYEQYF. DNA of the CDR3: TGTGCCAGCAGCGACAGGACTAGCGGGAGCTACGAGCAGTACTTC. The chain links TRBV7-2 to TRBJ2-7, with TRBD2 identical over 13 bases. This CDR3 comprises 15 residues. V gave up 5 bases and J gave up 3 bases; unmatched junction bases: 4. The germline V gene encodes CDR1 SGHTA and CDR2 FQGNSA.